One and the same sample provided the 32 T cell receptor beta chains below, sequenced in a study of shared clonotypes between healthy human individuals. Naive-designated CD8 cells lacked CD45RO, were positively enriched for CCR7, and omitted terminally differentiated effector memory CD45RA+ cells. TCRdb's copy holds only in-frame clones and misses some; the assay was immunoSEQ multiplex PCR. The repertoire holds millions of clones, with about 95% as singletons. Sequenced sample: naive CD8+ T cells sorted from blood. These receptors originate from a young man in good health.

This clone was found once. One end of the junction is discordant with germline, which a read error may explain. This chain links TRBV5-4 with TRBJ1-1, with D maybe TRBD1 (5 bases). The CDR3 totals 11 residues. Per the germline V gene, CDR1 is SGHNT and CDR2 is YYREEE (reference sequence). CDR3 DNA: TGTGCCAGCAGCGGAGGGGACCCGCCGGATTTT. This codes for CASSGGDPPDF.

V and J are TRBV7-9 and TRBJ2-5, with D possibly TRBD2 on 7 matching bases. V lost 5 bases to trimming and J lost 4 bases, with 17 bases between them. Germline assignment: CDR1 SEHNR and CDR2 FQNEAQ (reference sequence). There are 15 residues in the CDR3. CDR3 bases: TGTGCCAGCAGCCAGCCCCGGGGGGCTGGAGAGACCCAGTACTTC. Its protein is CASSQPRGAGETQYF.

The chain recombines TRBV11-2 with TRBJ2-7; a possible D gene is TRBD1 (6 bases). V lost 1 base, J lost 12 bases, and 10 bases lay in between. Germline V gene sequence: CDR1 SGHAT, CDR2 FQNNGV. The CDR3 consists of 11 residues. CDR3 residues: CASSLVQGSYF. The CDR3 DNA sequence: TGTGCCAGCAGCTTAGTGCAGGGGTCGTACTTC.

This clone came up once. The rearrangement joins TRBV27 to TRBJ1-1, with D perhaps TRBD1 (6 bases). Trimming left V 3 bases short and J 0 bases short, with 14 bases between. Germline V CDR1 and CDR2: MNHEY, SMNVEV (reference sequence). This CDR3 spans 16 amino acids. The CDR3: CASSFGGPVMNTEAFF. Written as DNA, the CDR3 is TGTGCCAGCAGTTTCGGGGGGCCAGTCATGAACACTGAAGCTTTCTTT.

The chain links TRBV13 to TRBJ2-1; unclear D gene. The CDR3 loop spans 12 amino acids. The ends were cut back, 5 bases at V and 9 bases at J, with 11 bases in the middle. Germline values: CDR1 PRHDT, CDR2 FYEKMQ (reference sequence). CDR3 bases: TGTGCCAGCAGCCCCGTCTTATCTGAGCAGTTCTTC. Translating gives CASSPVLSEQFF.

The chain is built from TRBV6-1 and TRBJ2-1, with 9 bases identical to TRBD1. Unmatched junction bases numbered 1, after V lost 4 bases and J lost 6 bases. Germline V gene lookup returns CDR1 MNHNS and CDR2 SASEGT. CDR3 length: 13 amino acids. CDR3 region: CASSADRGNEQFF. The CDR3 DNA is TGTGCCAGCAGTGCGGACAGGGGCAATGAGCAGTTCTTC.

J is TRBJ1-5 and V is TRBV5-1; D is unclear. This CDR3 region has 10 residues. The germline CDR1 and CDR2 sequences are SGHRS and YFSETQ. V was cut by 9 bases and J by 7 bases, with 8 bases left in between. The DNA for the CDR3 is TGCGCCAACGCCCCCCAGCCCCAGCATTTT. Translation: CANAPQPQHF.

This chain links TRBV6-6 with TRBJ2-5; the match to TRBD1 covers 7 bases. Per the germline V gene, CDR1 is MNHNY and CDR2 is SVGAGI (reference sequence). V dropped 7 bases and J dropped 3; count of bases not matched to a gene: 5. This CDR3 is built from 13 residues. The CDR3 reads CASTDDREETQYF. Here the CDR3 DNA reads TGTGCCAGCACCGACGACAGGGAAGAGACCCAGTACTTC.

This rearrangement joins TRBV10-1 to TRBJ1-1; possible D gene TRBD1, 6 bases. The germline V gene encodes CDR1 WNHNN and CDR2 SYGVQD (reference sequence). This CDR3 contains 14 residues. V lost 1 base, J lost 5 bases, and 11 bases lay in between. The DNA of the CDR3 is TGCGCCAGCAGTGAGTTCAGGGGAGGGACTGAAGCTTTCTTT. Protein product: CASSEFRGGTEAFF.

This chain links TRBV6-1 with TRBJ1-1, with D possibly TRBD1 on 6 matching bases. Per the germline V gene, CDR1 is MNHNS and CDR2 is SASEGT. This CDR3 spans 13 amino acids. With 4 bases removed from V and 4 bases from J, the gap between germline ends came to 10 bases. CDR3 coding DNA: TGTGCCAGCAGTGCCACAGGGAGCACTGAAGCTTTCTTT. It is translated as CASSATGSTEAFF.

This chain links TRBV7-9 with TRBJ2-5, with D hard to call. This CDR3 contains 12 residues. The germline V gene has CDR1 SEHNR and CDR2 FQNEAQ (reference sequence). Trimming shortened V by 1 base and J by 3 bases, and 3 bases separated the two germline ends. CDR3 in DNA: TGTGCCAGCAGCTTAGACAAAGAGACCCAGTACTTC. Protein: CASSLDKETQYF.

The J gene is TRBJ2-1, the V gene TRBV29-1; D is uncertain. The CDR3 has 13 residues. Trimming removed 0 bases from V and 9 bases from J, with 12 bases in between. In germline, CDR1 is SQVTM, CDR2 ANQGSEA. The DNA of the CDR3 is TGCAGCGTTGAAGACCTACCTAGAGGTGAGCAGTTCTTC. Encoded protein: CSVEDLPRGEQFF.

V is TRBV13 and J is TRBJ2-5; D is ambiguous. The CDR3 contains 15 residues. Looked up from germline, CDR1 is PRHDT and CDR2 is FYEKMQ (reference sequence). Deletions cut 0 bases from V and 2 bases from J, with 10 bases between. The CDR3 reads CASSLGVRFQETQYF. The CDR3 DNA reads TGTGCCAGCAGCTTAGGCGTGCGGTTTCAAGAGACCCAGTACTTC.

Details on this clone: Within the sample, other DNA sequences also encode this same CDR3. The chain employs TRBV5-1 and TRBJ1-1; TRBD1 matches 7 bases. From germline, CDR1 is SGHRS and CDR2 YFSETQ. Trimming cost V 4 bases and J 1 base; bases outside gene matches: 4. The CDR3 has 14 amino acids. The CDR3: CASSLTGENTEAFF. The CDR3 region has the DNA TGCGCCAGCAGCCTTACAGGGGAGAACACTGAAGCTTTCTTT. The complete variable domain, with remaining parts taken from reference TRBV5-1 and TRBJ1-1, reads KAGVTQTPRYLIKTRGQQVTLSCSPISGHRSVSWYQQTPGQGLQFLFEYFSETQRNKGNFPGRFSGRQFSNSRSEMNVSTLELGDSALYLCASSLTGENTEAFFGQGTRLTVV.

With regard to this clone: Other DNA sequences of this sample code for an identical CDR3. This sequence joins TRBV10-3 and TRBJ2-7, with TRBD1 identical over 10 bases. Per the germline V gene, CDR1 is ENHRY and CDR2 is SYGVKD. The CDR3 is 15 amino acids. The J segment lost 2 bases and the V segment lost 2 bases, leaving 3 bases of the junction unmatched. DNA for the CDR3: TGTGCCATCAGTGAGCCGGGACAGGGGACCTACGAGCAGTACTTC. Translating it yields CAISEPGQGTYEQYF.

The J gene is TRBJ1-1, the V gene TRBV21-1. TRBV21-1 is labeled a pseudogene. The CDR3 contains 13 residues. This CDR3 reads CASSRRRNTEAFF. In DNA form, the CDR3 reads TGTGCCAGCAGCAGGAGGAGGAACACTGAAGCTTTCTTT.

This chain links TRBV19 with TRBJ2-3; TRBD1 matches at 10 bases. Germline V CDR1 and CDR2: LNHDA, SQIVND (reference sequence). V trimming: 4 bases; J trimming: 0 bases; junction bases outside the gene matches: 4. This CDR3 region has 16 residues. CDR3 sequence: CASSTGQGESTDTQYF. CDR3 DNA: TGTGCCAGTAGTACAGGACAGGGGGAAAGCACAGATACGCAGTATTTT.

This clone appeared once. The limits of the CDR3 on the DNA are not certain, so only TCRdb's listed CDR3 is given. The CDR3 loop is CASSSSTSSYEQYF. The chain joins TRBV27 to TRBJ2-7. Germline loops: CDR1 MNHEY, CDR2 SMNVEV (reference sequence). The CDR3 is 14 residues long, ends included.

V is TRBV7-3 and J is TRBJ1-1; a weak D match, TRBD1 (5 bases). CDR3 size: 14 residues. Germline CDR1 SGHTA, CDR2 FQGTGA. V lost 2 bases, J lost 5 bases, and 12 bases lay in between. CDR3 in amino acids: CASSLDGGWTEAFF. In DNA form, the CDR3 reads TGTGCCAGCAGCTTAGATGGGGGATGGACTGAAGCTTTCTTT.

The chain has TRBV12-5 and TRBJ2-5; TRBD2 matches at 14 bases. Germline trimming cut 7 bases from V and 2 bases from J; bases unmatched to any gene: 6. The length of the CDR3 is 16 residues. Germline V gene lookup returns CDR1 LGHNT and CDR2 FRNRAP. The CDR3 spells CASAPGLAGGQETQYF. CDR3 DNA: TGTGCTAGTGCCCCAGGACTAGCGGGAGGACAAGAGACCCAGTACTTC.

On this clone itself: The same CDR3 is also encoded by other DNA sequences in this sample. The chain carries TRBV6-5 and TRBJ2-7, with D perhaps matching TRBD1 (6 bases). Trimming removed 2 bases from V and 6 bases from J, with 11 bases in between. The CDR3 is made up of 13 amino acids. Per germline, CDR1 MNHEY and CDR2 SVGAGI. CDR3: CASSYGTGREQYF. In DNA form, the CDR3 reads TGTGCCAGCAGTTACGGTACAGGGCGCGAGCAGTACTTC.

The J gene is TRBJ1-5, the V gene TRBV28; 7 bases agree with TRBD1. The germline V gene encodes CDR1 MDHEN and CDR2 SYDVKM. V lost 5 bases to trimming and J lost 6 bases; unmatched junction nucleotides: 7. The CDR3 sequence is 14 residues long. As DNA, the CDR3 is TGTGCCAGCAGTATACAGGGGTCGGTTCAGCCCCAGCATTTT. Protein product: CASSIQGSVQPQHF.

The chain links TRBV29-1 to TRBJ2-7; D is uncertain. Germline V gene sequence: CDR1 SQVTM, CDR2 ANQGSEA. Trimming took off 4 bases at V and 0 bases at J, with 13 bases between the two ends. The CDR3 covers 14 residues. The CDR3 DNA reads TGCAGCGTTGGCTCCGGCGGCTACTCCTACGAGCAGTACTTC. It codes for CSVGSGGYSYEQYF.

This clone occurred once. The CDR3 DNA reads TGTGCCAGCACCTCGACAGGAACTAATGAAAAACTGTTTTTT. This gives the protein CASTSTGTNEKLFF. The V and J genes are TRBV27 and TRBJ1-4; tentative D call: TRBD1 (6 bases). Per the germline V gene, CDR1 is MNHEY and CDR2 is SMNVEV (reference sequence). With 7 bases removed from V and 1 base from J, the gap between germline ends came to 10 bases. This CDR3 has 14 amino acids.

This sequence joins TRBV11-2 and TRBJ2-7; TRBD2 matches 10 bases. V shed 3 bases and J 4 bases; nucleotides not matched to a gene: 3. The germline V gene encodes CDR1 SGHAT and CDR2 FQNNGV. The CDR3 is made up of 14 amino acids. In DNA, the CDR3 is TGTGCCAGCAGCTTCTCTAGCGGGAGATACGAGCAGTACTTC. Encoded protein: CASSFSSGRYEQYF.

As to this clone: A read error may produce the germline difference seen at one junction end. The V call is TRBV10-2, the J call TRBJ2-7; D gene uncertain. CDR1 is WSHSY, CDR2 SAAADI, per germline. The CDR3 runs 13 residues. The CDR3 is CASGDGPSYEQYF. The CDR3 nucleotides read TGCGCCAGCGGTGACGGACCCTCCTACGAGCAGTACTTC.

The chain has TRBV4-1 and TRBJ1-4; maybe TRBD1 (5 bases). The CDR3 extends over 14 amino acids. V shed 2 bases and J shed 7 bases, with 11 bases lying between them. CDR1 and CDR2 (germline): MGHRA, YSYEKL. The chain's CDR3 is CASSQLGDREKLFF. CDR3 coding DNA: TGCGCCAGCAGCCAACTCGGGGACCGTGAAAAACTGTTTTTT.

V and J are TRBV4-1 and TRBJ2-1, with a tentative D call TRBD2 (5 bases). The CDR3 length is 17 residues. V was trimmed by 0 bases and J by 0 bases, leaving 12 bases between them. Germline V gene lookup returns CDR1 MGHRA and CDR2 YSYEKL. The CDR3 bases are TGCGCCAGCAGCCAAGATGGTCACGGGAACTCCTACAATGAGCAGTTCTTC. Translation: CASSQDGHGNSYNEQFF.

The chain employs TRBV6-5 and TRBJ2-7; no definite D call. The CDR3 is 16 amino acids. The V end lost 0 bases, the J end lost 0 bases, and 12 bases lay between the germline ends. Germline V CDR1 and CDR2: MNHEY, SVGAGI. CDR3 sequence (DNA): TGTGCCAGCAGTTACTCGGCAGGATCAGTCTCCTACGAGCAGTACTTC. Its protein is CASSYSAGSVSYEQYF.

The rearrangement joins TRBV5-4 to TRBJ2-1; 9 bases align to TRBD2. CDR1 is SGHNT, CDR2 YYREEE, per germline (reference sequence). Unmatched junction bases numbered 4, after V lost 4 bases and J lost 2 bases. The CDR3 length is 15 residues. CDR3 DNA: TGTGCCAGCAGCCTAGCGGGAAACCCCTACAATGAGCAGTTCTTC. It specifies CASSLAGNPYNEQFF.

This clone showed up just a few times. The chain is built from TRBV7-9 and TRBJ2-2; 8 bases map to TRBD1. There are 16 residues in the CDR3. From germline, CDR1 is SEHNR and CDR2 FQNEAQ (reference sequence). V lost 5 bases and J lost 6; bases outside the gene matches: 11. CDR3 residues: CASSHQTGVSPGELFF. CDR3 coding DNA: TGTGCCAGCAGCCACCAGACAGGGGTTTCCCCCGGGGAGCTGTTTTTT.

V gene TRBV6-1 combines with J gene TRBJ2-3; no definite D call. Germline V gives CDR1 MNHNS, CDR2 SASEGT. The CDR3 covers 14 residues. V was cut by 2 bases and J by 0 bases, with 6 bases left in between. The CDR3 spells CASSEPFSTDTQYF. The CDR3 nucleotides are TGTGCCAGCAGTGAACCATTTAGCACAGATACGCAGTATTTT.